Listed below are T cell receptor beta chains from one sample, sequenced in a study of blood T cell repertoires in COVID-19. Assay used: immunoSEQ multiplex PCR; TCRdb lists only in-frame clones, some missing. The table has approximately 290,000 clones, approximately 89% seen once. Sequenced material: peripheral blood. The origin of the receptors is a woman in her 30s with COVID-19, enrolled during active disease. Both conserved end residues are part of each CDR3. A D gene is named only where the DNA matches it firmly. The listing skips clone size in some rows; elsewhere it reads once, few, many or a size class.

clone_size: .; v_call: TRBV28; d_call: .; j_call: TRBJ1-2; cdr3_nt: TGTGCCAGCAGTCCTCGAGTGGGGGGGCGCAGGGACTATGGCTACACCTTC; cdr3_aa: CASSPRVGGRRDYGYTF
clone_size: .; v_call: TRBV28; d_call: .; j_call: TRBJ1-1; cdr3_nt: TGTGCCAGCAGTTTACGGCAGGCCAACACTGAAGCTTTCTTT; cdr3_aa: CASSLRQANTEAFF
clone_size: .; v_call: TRBV10-2; d_call: TRBD1; j_call: TRBJ1-6; cdr3_nt: TGCGCCAGCAGTGAACAAACAGGGGATTCGATCTCCTATAATTCACCCCTCCACTTT; cdr3_aa: CASSEQTGDSISYNSPLHF
clone_size: .; v_call: TRBV15; d_call: .; j_call: TRBJ2-3; cdr3_nt: TGTGCCACCAGCAGAGATCACAGGGTCCCCGGCACAGATACGCAGTATTTT; cdr3_aa: CATSRDHRVPGTDTQYF
clone_size: .; v_call: TRBV11-1; d_call: .; j_call: TRBJ2-7; cdr3_nt: TGTGCCAGCAGCTTAAACCCCACTAGCAACGAGCAGTACTTC; cdr3_aa: CASSLNPTSNEQYF
clone_size: .; v_call: TRBV5-1; d_call: TRBD1; j_call: TRBJ2-7; cdr3_nt: TGCGCCAGCAGCCTAGGCGGACAGGGAGGATCCTACGAGCAGTACTTC; cdr3_aa: CASSLGGQGGSYEQYF
clone_size: .; v_call: TRBV27; d_call: TRBD2; j_call: TRBJ2-3; cdr3_nt: TGTGCCAGCAGTCCCGGGAGGGGCACAGATACGCAGTATTTT; cdr3_aa: CASSPGRGTDTQYF
clone_size: .; v_call: TRBV2; d_call: TRBD2; j_call: TRBJ2-1; cdr3_nt: TGTGCCAGCAGTGAAAAGCGGGATTACAATGAGCAGTTCTTC; cdr3_aa: CASSEKRDYNEQFF
clone_size: .; v_call: TRBV10-3; d_call: TRBD1; j_call: TRBJ1-2; cdr3_nt: TGTGCCATCAATCTAGGACAGGGAGGCTATGGCTACACCTTC; cdr3_aa: CAINLGQGGYGYTF
clone_size: .; v_call: TRBV7-2; d_call: .; j_call: TRBJ1-5; cdr3_nt: TGTGCCAGCAGCCTGGGGGGAAAACACAATCAGCCCCAGCATTTT; cdr3_aa: CASSLGGKHNQPQHF
clone_size: once; v_call: TRBV30; d_call: .; j_call: TRBJ1-2; cdr3_nt: TGTGCCTGGAGCTCACAGATCTATGGCTACACCTTC; cdr3_aa: CAWSSQIYGYTF
clone_size: .; v_call: TRBV5-4; d_call: TRBD1; j_call: TRBJ1-2; cdr3_nt: TGTGCCAGCAGCCCGGGACAGGGCTATGGCTACACCTTC; cdr3_aa: CASSPGQGYGYTF
clone_size: once; v_call: TRBV5-6; d_call: TRBD2; j_call: TRBJ2-3; cdr3_nt: TGTGCCAGCAGCTTGCTAGCGGGAGGGCGTACGCAGTATTTT; cdr3_aa: CASSLLAGGRTQYF
clone_size: .; v_call: TRBV30; d_call: TRBD2; j_call: TRBJ2-1; cdr3_nt: TGTGCCTGGAGGGCGGGAGGGCCTTATAATGAGCAGTTCTTC; cdr3_aa: CAWRAGGPYNEQFF
clone_size: .; v_call: TRBV3-1/TRBV3-2; d_call: .; j_call: TRBJ2-2; cdr3_nt: TGTGCCAGCAGCCAAGGGACATTAAACACCGGGGAGCTGTTTTTT; cdr3_aa: CASSQGTLNTGELFF
clone_size: once; v_call: TRBV18; d_call: TRBD2; j_call: TRBJ2-3; cdr3_nt: TGTGCCAGCTCACCCCAGTCGCGGCTAGCGGGATCAGATACGCAGTATTTT; cdr3_aa: CASSPQSRLAGSDTQYF
clone_size: .; v_call: TRBV29-1; d_call: .; j_call: TRBJ2-6; cdr3_nt: TGCAGCGTTGAGGTACAGGGAATGGTATCTGGGGCCAACGTCCTGACTTTC; cdr3_aa: CSVEVQGMVSGANVLTF
clone_size: .; v_call: TRBV3-1/TRBV3-2; d_call: TRBD1; j_call: TRBJ2-3; cdr3_nt: TGTGCCAGCAACCGACAGGGGACAGATACGCAGTATTTT; cdr3_aa: CASNRQGTDTQYF
clone_size: .; v_call: TRBV3-1/TRBV3-2; d_call: .; j_call: TRBJ1-4; cdr3_nt: TGTGCCAGCAGCCAAGATTATTCGAGTGAAAAACTGTTTTTT; cdr3_aa: CASSQDYSSEKLFF
clone_size: once; v_call: TRBV10-1; d_call: TRBD1; j_call: TRBJ2-2; cdr3_nt: TGCGCCAGCAGCCGGGACAGGTCGGTGGGGGAGCTGTTTTTT; cdr3_aa: CASSRDRSVGELFF
clone_size: .; v_call: TRBV5-1; d_call: TRBD1; j_call: TRBJ1-4; cdr3_nt: TGCGCCAGCAGCTCTCGACAGGGGGTTGGGGAAAAACTGTTTTTT; cdr3_aa: CASSSRQGVGEKLFF
clone_size: once; v_call: TRBV19; d_call: .; j_call: TRBJ2-2; cdr3_nt: TGTGCCAGTAGTATCGGCGGGACTCCTTCCGGGGAGCTGTTTTTT; cdr3_aa: CASSIGGTPSGELFF
clone_size: .; v_call: TRBV28; d_call: TRBD1; j_call: TRBJ2-7; cdr3_nt: TGTGCCAGCAGGACCGGGACAGGCTTCTACGAGCAGTACTTC; cdr3_aa: CASRTGTGFYEQYF
clone_size: .; v_call: TRBV5-1; d_call: .; j_call: TRBJ2-1; cdr3_nt: TGCGCCAGCAGCTTCACGAGCGCCTACAATGAGCAGTTCTTC; cdr3_aa: CASSFTSAYNEQFF
clone_size: once; v_call: TRBV5-6; d_call: TRBD2; j_call: TRBJ2-5; cdr3_nt: TGTGCCAGCAGCCAGAGGACTAGCGGCCTGCAAGAGACCCAGTACTTC; cdr3_aa: CASSQRTSGLQETQYF
clone_size: .; v_call: TRBV5-4; d_call: TRBD2; j_call: TRBJ2-1; cdr3_nt: TGTGCCAGCAGCCATGGACTAGCGGGAGACTACAATGAGCAGTTCTTC; cdr3_aa: CASSHGLAGDYNEQFF
clone_size: .; v_call: TRBV19; d_call: .; j_call: TRBJ1-2; cdr3_nt: TGTGCCAGTAGTCAGGCCCGGCTCTATGGCTACACCTTC; cdr3_aa: CASSQARLYGYTF
clone_size: .; v_call: TRBV29-1; d_call: TRBD1; j_call: TRBJ1-1; cdr3_nt: TGCAGCGTTGGTGTACAGGGGGCAACTGAAGCTTTCTTT; cdr3_aa: CSVGVQGATEAFF
clone_size: .; v_call: TRBV5-6; d_call: .; j_call: TRBJ1-4; cdr3_nt: TGTGCCAGCAGCTTGATCCAGGGAAGTGAAAAACTGTTTTTT; cdr3_aa: CASSLIQGSEKLFF
clone_size: .; v_call: TRBV5-1; d_call: TRBD1; j_call: TRBJ2-7; cdr3_nt: TGCGCCAGCAGCGGATGGGACAGGGGGGGCGAGCAGTACTTC; cdr3_aa: CASSGWDRGGEQYF
clone_size: .; v_call: TRBV28; d_call: .; j_call: TRBJ1-4; cdr3_nt: TGTGCCAGCAGTTTAGGGCAAGGGGTTAATGAAAAACTGTTTTTT; cdr3_aa: CASSLGQGVNEKLFF
clone_size: .; v_call: TRBV7-6; d_call: TRBD2; j_call: TRBJ2-1; cdr3_nt: TGTGCCAGCAGCTTAGCTAGCGGGAGCCCCAACAATGAGCAGTTCTTC; cdr3_aa: CASSLASGSPNNEQFF
clone_size: .; v_call: TRBV29-1; d_call: TRBD1; j_call: TRBJ2-7; cdr3_nt: TGCAGCGTAGTGACCGGGACAGGGTCCTACGAGCAGTACTTC; cdr3_aa: CSVVTGTGSYEQYF
clone_size: .; v_call: TRBV2; d_call: .; j_call: TRBJ2-7; cdr3_nt: TGTGCCAGCAGTGAAGGTTTCGACAGCCTCCAGTACTTC; cdr3_aa: CASSEGFDSLQYF
clone_size: .; v_call: TRBV10-1; d_call: .; j_call: TRBJ1-1; cdr3_nt: TGCGCCAGCAGGCCGGGACACCTTGCGAACACTGAAGCTTTCTTT; cdr3_aa: CASRPGHLANTEAFF
clone_size: .; v_call: TRBV29-1; d_call: .; j_call: TRBJ2-1; cdr3_nt: TGCAGCGTCCGAAGGGGCAATGAGCAGTTCTTC; cdr3_aa: CSVRRGNEQFF
clone_size: .; v_call: TRBV29-1; d_call: .; j_call: TRBJ1-1; cdr3_nt: TGCAGCGTTCAGACTATGAACACTGAAGCTTTCTTT; cdr3_aa: CSVQTMNTEAFF
clone_size: .; v_call: TRBV28; d_call: .; j_call: TRBJ1-5; cdr3_nt: TGTGCCAGCAGGGGTGAGGGTTCTCGGCCCCAGCATTTT; cdr3_aa: CASRGEGSRPQHF
clone_size: few; v_call: TRBV6-5; d_call: TRBD2; j_call: TRBJ2-1; cdr3_nt: TGTGCCAGCGGGACGGAACTAGCGGGCTACAATGAGCAGTTCTTC; cdr3_aa: CASGTELAGYNEQFF
clone_size: .; v_call: TRBV7-2; d_call: .; j_call: TRBJ1-2; cdr3_nt: TGTGCCAGCAGCGGGACGGGACTCCGGACTAACTATGGCTACACCTTC; cdr3_aa: CASSGTGLRTNYGYTF
clone_size: .; v_call: TRBV25-1; d_call: .; j_call: TRBJ2-2; cdr3_nt: TGTGCCAGCAGGGGGGGACTGGACACCGGGGAGCTGTTTTTT; cdr3_aa: CASRGGLDTGELFF
clone_size: .; v_call: TRBV10-3; d_call: TRBD1; j_call: TRBJ1-2; cdr3_nt: TGTGCCATCAGTCTCGGACAGGGGGCCGAAGGCTACACCTTC; cdr3_aa: CAISLGQGAEGYTF